The rows below give T cell receptor beta chains drawn from one sample of a study of cytomegalovirus exposure and HLA in healthy donors. Sequenced by immunoSEQ multiplex PCR; TCRdb stores in-frame clones only, minus some. The sample data list about 140,000 clones. Material: PBMCs. Receptors were obtained from a man aged 35 to 55 in good health and CMV-seronegative. Each CDR3 is given with its conserved first and last residue.

j_gene	v_gene	CDR3aa
TRBJ2-5	TRBV29-1	CSVAGETQYF
TRBJ2-4	TRBV9	CASSLQPLEGNIQYF
TRBJ1-4	TRBV7-9	CASSWGQGNEKLFF
TRBJ1-2	TRBV6-1	CASSAGQGWDYGYTF
TRBJ1-5	TRBV15	CATSSDRGLDQPQHF
TRBJ2-5	TRBV19	CASSKGKVTQETQYF
TRBJ2-2	TRBV5-4	CASSLAQGTRTGELFF
TRBJ1-6	TRBV25-1	CASSESGTLNSPLHF
TRBJ2-7	TRBV7-9	CASSPDYSYEQYF
TRBJ2-7	TRBV9	CASSVGQGVHNEQYF
TRBJ2-3	TRBV9	CASSRDGVLSTDTQYF
TRBJ2-2	TRBV5-4	CASSLVSTGELFF
TRBJ2-1	TRBV7-9	CASSAPGLAYNEQFF
TRBJ1-2	TRBV6-5	CASRSQGIYGYTF
TRBJ2-7	TRBV18	CASSPRTGPYEQYF
TRBJ1-1	TRBV7-9	CASSLQGALSEAFF
TRBJ1-3	TRBV4-2	CASSQARTEQISGNTIYF
TRBJ2-1	TRBV7-2	CASSRTRHEQFF
TRBJ2-3	TRBV5-1	CASSVPGLAGGGADTQYF
TRBJ1-3	TRBV6-5	CASSSDSDLRNTIYF
TRBJ2-6	TRBV28	CASSPPGRGPSGANVLTF
TRBJ2-3	TRBV9	CASSVEFEALHTQYF
TRBJ2-3	TRBV5-1	CASSLYTSTDTQYF
TRBJ2-3	TRBV5-1	CASSADLTSGGADTQYF
TRBJ2-7	TRBV28	CASSSNYEQYF
TRBJ2-7	TRBV7-9	CASSLRAGNLYEQYF
TRBJ1-2	TRBV2	CASRPTGVEGYTF
TRBJ1-4	TRBV6-6	CASSYTNEKLFF
TRBJ1-1	TRBV10-3	CAISGVQANTEAFF
TRBJ2-5	TRBV2	CASIQGTGETQYF
TRBJ2-5	TRBV10-3	CAISESLAGEGTQYF
TRBJ2-7	TRBV5-4	CASSPRGSGEQYF